These 18 T cell receptor beta chains share one sample of origin, sequenced in a study of cytomegalovirus exposure and HLA in healthy donors (dated by TCRdb to the late 2010s). Receptor libraries were prepared by the immunoSEQ multiplex PCR assay. The multiplex PCR relied on a mix of 60 forward primers for TCR Vbeta segments and 13 reverse primers for TCR Jbeta segments. TCRdb took over this immuneACCESS table, retaining in-frame rearrangements with V and J assigned. Such tables are incomplete; in checked studies, under half of the missing clones stem from an unresolved V gene, and the remainder is unexplained. The sample table shows 170,000 or so clones, and around four fifths are seen once. The top ten clonotypes cover 1.4% of the sample. The sample taken for sequencing was PBMCs. The receptors here all came from a woman aged 30 to 39 in good health and CMV-seropositive.

V usage is TRBV27 and J usage is TRBJ2-3; tentative D call: TRBD2 (6 bases). V lost 4 bases to trimming and J lost 1 base, with 12 bases between them. Germline assignment: CDR1 MNHEY and CDR2 SMNVEV (reference sequence). The CDR3 runs 15 residues. CDR3 bases: TGTGCCAGCAGTTCTCCGGGACTCCGCACAGATACGCAGTATTTT. Amino acid sequence: CASSSPGLRTDTQYF.

The chain carries TRBV7-9 and TRBJ2-3, with D possibly matching TRBD2 (5 bases). V was clipped by 1 base and J by 6 bases, with 14 bases between them. CDR1 is SEHNR and CDR2 is FQNEAQ in the germline V gene (reference sequence). The CDR3 extends over 15 amino acids. CDR3: CASSLVIALKDTQYF. CDR3 DNA: TGTGCCAGCAGCTTAGTAATAGCGCTAAAGGATACGCAGTATTTT.

This clone was found once. This chain uses TRBV28 with TRBJ2-7; TRBD2 agrees at 8 bases. The CDR3 consists of 12 residues. Trimming cost V 7 bases and J 10 bases; bases outside gene matches: 9. Germline V gene data show CDR1 as MDHEN and CDR2 as SYDVKM. CDR3 nucleotide sequence: TGTGCCAGCACCACAGATAGCGGGGTTCAGTACTTC. Protein product: CASTTDSGVQYF.

The chain is built from TRBV9 and TRBJ2-3, with D tentatively TRBD2 (6 bases). The CDR3 is made up of 13 amino acids. CDR1 SGDLS and CDR2 YYNGEE come from the germline V gene. V lost 0 bases and J lost 6, with 8 bases in between. CDR3 loop: CASSVAGVDTQYF. The DNA of the CDR3 is TGTGCCAGCAGCGTAGCGGGAGTGGATACGCAGTATTTT.

V and J are TRBV18 and TRBJ1-1; D remains unclear. Per germline, CDR1 KGHSH and CDR2 LQKENI. The length of the CDR3 is 14 residues. Trimming removed 3 bases from V and 0 bases from J, with 8 bases in between. CDR3 DNA: TGTGCCAGCTCACCGGCAGAAGTGAACACTGAAGCTTTCTTT. Translation: CASSPAEVNTEAFF.

This rearrangement joins TRBV5-1 to TRBJ1-2; the D gene is possibly TRBD1 (6 bases). The CDR3 has 15 residues. Germline lookup yields CDR1 SGHRS and CDR2 YFSETQ. V dropped 2 bases and J dropped 6 bases, with 17 bases sitting between them. The CDR3 sequence is CASSFDLRDTHGYTF. The CDR3 region has the DNA TGCGCCAGCAGCTTCGACCTCCGGGACACTCATGGCTACACCTTC.

CDR3 sequence reads: CASSLTEAGGQFF. The CDR3 nucleotides read TGTGCCAGCAGCTTAACCGAAGCGGGAGGGCAGTTCTTC. The chain is built from TRBV7-3 and TRBJ2-1; TRBD2 matches at 9 bases. J lost 12 bases, V lost 0 bases, and 3 bases had no gene match. The CDR3 loop spans 13 amino acids. CDR1 and CDR2 from the germline V gene are SGHTA and FQGTGA.

The rearrangement uses TRBV4-3 and TRBJ2-1; the match to TRBD2 covers 7 bases. Germline values: CDR1 LGHNA, CDR2 YSLEER. This CDR3 spans 15 amino acids. V dropped 0 bases and J dropped 7; count of bases not matched to a gene: 6. Here the CDR3 reads CASSQEMGGTNEQFF. In nucleotides, the CDR3 is TGCGCCAGCAGCCAAGAGATGGGAGGGACTAATGAGCAGTTCTTC.

V is TRBV27 and J is TRBJ1-2; D is perhaps TRBD1 (5 bases). The V gene's germline CDR1 is MNHEY and CDR2 SMNVEV (reference sequence). This CDR3 contains 18 residues. Deletions cut 0 bases from V and 0 bases from J, with 17 bases between. In DNA form, the CDR3 reads TGTGCCAGCAGTTTATCTGGGGGGTATGATGGAGCTAACTATGGCTACACCTTC. Translation: CASSLSGGYDGANYGYTF.

This clone was picked up a small number of times. The rearrangement uses TRBV6-5 and TRBJ1-4; TRBD1 is a possible D gene (5 bases). Germline-derived CDR1 and CDR2 are MNHEY and SVGAGI. The CDR3 covers 14 residues. The germline V and J ends were trimmed by 5 bases and 7 bases, with 14 bases remaining between them. The CDR3 DNA reads TGTGCCAGCAGTAGCCCCCCTAGGGGTGAAAAACTGTTTTTT. This encodes CASSSPPRGEKLFF.

The chain uses TRBV7-8 and TRBJ2-1, with 8 positions matching TRBD2. The length of the CDR3 is 17 residues. The germline V gene has CDR1 SGHVS and CDR2 FQNEAQ. Losses at the gene ends were 4 bases for V and 3 bases for J; bases not matched to a gene: 11. Here the CDR3 reads CASSSQIISGNYNEQFF. DNA for the CDR3: TGTGCCAGCAGCTCCCAAATAATTAGCGGGAACTACAATGAGCAGTTCTTC.

V usage is TRBV5-1 and J usage is TRBJ2-1; TRBD2 aligns across 11 bases. The CDR3 length is 16 residues. CDR1 and CDR2 (germline): SGHRS, YFSETQ. The ends lost 5 bases at V and 5 bases at J; junction bases unmatched: 9. Here the CDR3 reads CASRLGLAGANNEQFF. The DNA of the CDR3 is TGCGCCAGCAGACTCGGACTAGCGGGCGCTAACAATGAGCAGTTCTTC.

V and J are TRBV27 and TRBJ2-7; TRBD2 agrees at 8 bases. The germline V gene has CDR1 MNHEY and CDR2 SMNVEV (reference sequence). V gave up 7 bases and J gave up 0 bases; unmatched junction bases: 8. This CDR3 has 15 amino acids. CDR3 sequence reads: CASTGLAGSSYEQYF. Here the CDR3 DNA reads TGTGCCAGCACAGGGCTAGCGGGTAGCTCCTACGAGCAGTACTTC.

V usage is TRBV7-6 and J usage is TRBJ2-1; 7 bases match TRBD1. V lost 4 bases to trimming and J lost 1 base; unmatched junction nucleotides: 16. Germline lookup yields CDR1 SGHVS and CDR2 FNYEAQ. The CDR3 is 19 residues long. CDR3 coding DNA: TGTGCCAGCAGCTCTTTCCCGGGCAGGGGGACGGGTTCCTACAATGAGCAGTTCTTC. It specifies CASSSFPGRGTGSYNEQFF.

The sample holds a few counts of this clone. The gene calls are TRBV5-1 and TRBJ1-1, with D hard to call. The CDR3 extends over 13 amino acids. The V end was cut by 4 bases, the J end by 8 bases, with 15 bases between. Germline loops: CDR1 SGHRS, CDR2 YFSETQ. In DNA form, the CDR3 reads TGCGCCAGCAGCATCCCGACGGGAGGAGAAGCTTTCTTT. This translates into CASSIPTGGEAFF.

This clone was counted a few times. The chain joins TRBV18 to TRBJ1-2; weak D call: TRBD1 (5 bases). Germline V lookup: CDR1 KGHSH, CDR2 LQKENI. This CDR3 has 14 residues. Trimming shortened V by 4 bases and J by 3 bases, and 12 bases separated the two germline ends. The CDR3 DNA follows: TGTGCCAGCTCACTCCCGGGGGGAGACTATGGCTACACCTTC. Its protein is CASSLPGGDYGYTF. The entire variable domain, with the rest obtained from reference TRBV18 and TRBJ1-2, is as follows: NAGVMQNPRHLVRRRGQEARLRCSPMKGHSHVYWYRQLPEEGLKFMVYLQKENIIDESGMPKERFSAEFPKEGPSILRIQQVVRGDSAAYFCASSLPGGDYGYTFGSGTRLTVV.

The chain links TRBV5-5 to TRBJ1-2; D unresolved. The CDR3 extends over 15 amino acids. Germline CDR1 and CDR2: SGHKS and YYEKEE (reference sequence). The V end was cut by 3 bases, the J end by 4 bases, with 16 bases between. The CDR3 reads CASSSVRVLAYGYTF. DNA of the CDR3: TGTGCCAGCAGCTCGGTCCGCGTCCTCGCCTATGGCTACACCTTC. The variable domain in full, with the rest retrieved from reference TRBV5-5 and TRBJ1-2, is DAGVTQSPTHLIKTRGQQVTLRCSPISGHKSVSWYQQVLGQGPQFIFQYYEKEERGRGNFPDRFSARQFPNYSSELNVNALLLGDSALYLCASSSVRVLAYGYTFGSGTRLTVV.

V gene TRBV19 combines with J gene TRBJ1-1; D is unresolved. The CDR3 is 14 amino acids. Germline CDR1 and CDR2: LNHDA and SQIVND (reference sequence). Trimming cost V 5 bases and J 1 base, with 11 bases left between them. CDR3 in DNA: TGTGCCAGTAGTCCCTGGCCGGGGAACACTGAAGCTTTCTTT. Protein: CASSPWPGNTEAFF. The whole variable domain, remainder taken from reference TRBV19 and TRBJ1-1, is DGGITQSPKYLFRKEGQNVTLSCEQNLNHDAMYWYRQDPGQGLRLIYYSQIVNDFQKGDIAEGYSVSREKKESFPLTVTSAQKNPTAFYLCASSPWPGNTEAFFGQGTRLTVV.